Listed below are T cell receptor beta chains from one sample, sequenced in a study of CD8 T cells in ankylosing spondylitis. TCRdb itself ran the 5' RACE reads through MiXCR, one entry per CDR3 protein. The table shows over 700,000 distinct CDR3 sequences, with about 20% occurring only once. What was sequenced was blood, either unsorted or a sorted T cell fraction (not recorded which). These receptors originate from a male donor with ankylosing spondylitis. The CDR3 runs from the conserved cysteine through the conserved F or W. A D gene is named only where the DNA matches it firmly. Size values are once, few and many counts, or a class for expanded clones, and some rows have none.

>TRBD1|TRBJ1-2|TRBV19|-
TGTGCCAGTATGTCCTTCCTGGGACAGGGCGTTGGCTACACCTTC
CASMSFLGQGVGYTF
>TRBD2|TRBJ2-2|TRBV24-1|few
TGTGCCACCAGTGATCTTCTAGCGGACACGAACACCGGGGAGCTGTTTTTT
CATSDLLADTNTGELFF
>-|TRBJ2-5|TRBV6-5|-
TGTGCCAGCAGTTACGAGGGAGAGACCCAGTACTTC
CASSYEGETQYF
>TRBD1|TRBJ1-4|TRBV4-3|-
TGCGCCAGCAGCCAAGATTTACCCCGAGGGGACAGTGGGGAAAAACTGTTTTTT
CASSQDLPRGDSGEKLFF
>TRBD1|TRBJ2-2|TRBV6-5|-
TGTGCCAGCAGTTACTCAAACAGGGGGGACACCGGGGAGCTGTTTTTT
CASSYSNRGDTGELFF
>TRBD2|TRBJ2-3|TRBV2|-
TGTGCCAGCAGTGAATTAACGGCGGGAGCGGATACGCAGTATTTT
CASSELTAGADTQYF
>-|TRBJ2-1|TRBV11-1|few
TGTGCCAGCAGCTCCCATGGGGGGTGGGGCACAGGGACTCTAAATGAGCAGTTCTTC
CASSSHGGWGTGTLNEQFF
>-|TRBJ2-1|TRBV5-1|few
TGCGCCAGCAGCTTGGGAGGAAAGGACAATGAGCAGTTCTTC
CASSLGGKDNEQFF
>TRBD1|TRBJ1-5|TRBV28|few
TGTGCCAGCACCACCGGACAGGGGAAACATCAGCCCCAGCATTTT
CASTTGQGKHQPQHF
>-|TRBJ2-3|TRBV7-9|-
TGTGCCAGCAGCTCGGGGCTGCGGTTAGATACGCAGTATTTT
CASSSGLRLDTQYF
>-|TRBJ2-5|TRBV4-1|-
TGCGCCAGCAGCCAAATAAGTAGAGAGACCCAGTACTTC
CASSQISRETQYF
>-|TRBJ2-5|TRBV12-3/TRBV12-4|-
TGTGCCAGCAGCCGTCCGACAGGTCTCCAAGAGACCCAGTACTTC
CASSRPTGLQETQYF
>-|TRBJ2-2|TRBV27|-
TGTGCCAGCAGTTCTTGGGGGCCCAACACCGGGGAGCTGTTTTTT
CASSSWGPNTGELFF
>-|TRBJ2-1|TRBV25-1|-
TGTGCCAGCAGCAGACTAGAGGGGGGTTACAATGAGCAGTTCTTC
CASSRLEGGYNEQFF
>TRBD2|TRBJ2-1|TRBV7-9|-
TGTGCCAGCAGCAGGCGACTAGCTGAGCAGTTCTTC
CASSRRLAEQFF
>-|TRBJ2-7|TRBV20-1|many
TGCAGTGCTAAGGAACACATGAACGAGCAGTACTTC
CSAKEHMNEQYF
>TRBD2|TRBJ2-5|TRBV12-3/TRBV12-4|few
TGTGCCAGCAGTGCAATCCGCGGGAGCCAAGAGACCCAGTACTTC
CASSAIRGSQETQYF
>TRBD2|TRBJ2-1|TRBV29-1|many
TGCAGCGTTGAGGGAGGAGCGGGGCTAGACAATGAGCAGTTCTTC
CSVEGGAGLDNEQFF
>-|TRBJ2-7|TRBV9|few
TGTGCCAGCAGCGAACTTGCGGAGTGGACCTACGAGCAGTACTTC
CASSELAEWTYEQYF
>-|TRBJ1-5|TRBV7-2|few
TGTGCCAGCAGCTTAGACGTTGGGGATAGCAATCAGCCCCAGCATTTT
CASSLDVGDSNQPQHF
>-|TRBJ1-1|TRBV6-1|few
TGTGCCAGCAGTGTCGGACACGGGGCTTTCTTT
CASSVGHGAFF
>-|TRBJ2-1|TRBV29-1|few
TGCAGCGCGGGGGAAAATGAGCAGTTCTTC
CSAGENEQFF
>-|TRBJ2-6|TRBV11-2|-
TGTGCCAGCAGCGAGAGGACCGCTGACTCTGGGGCCAACGTCCTGACTTTC
CASSERTADSGANVLTF
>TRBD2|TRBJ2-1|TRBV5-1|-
TGCGCCAGCAGCTCCCGGGGTAGCGGGATAGCCAATGAGCAGTTCTTC
CASSSRGSGIANEQFF
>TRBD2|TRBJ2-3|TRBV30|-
TGTGCCTGGAAGGTGGCGGGGGGCACAGATACGCAGTATTTT
CAWKVAGGTDTQYF
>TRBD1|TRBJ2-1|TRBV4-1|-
TGCGCCAGCAGCCAAGTTTCTAAGGGGGCGAATGAGCAGTTCTTC
CASSQVSKGANEQFF
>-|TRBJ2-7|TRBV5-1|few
TGCGCCAGCAGCTTGGATTTTCCACTTGGCGACGAGCAGTACTTC
CASSLDFPLGDEQYF
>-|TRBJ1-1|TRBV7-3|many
TGTGCCAGCAGCTACGACAGAAACACTGAAGCTTTCTTT
CASSYDRNTEAFF
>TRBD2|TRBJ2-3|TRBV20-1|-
TGCAGTGCTGACCCCGGGAGGGGGGGGACAGATACGCAGTATTTT
CSADPGRGGTDTQYF
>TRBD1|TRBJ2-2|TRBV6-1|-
TGTGCCAGCAGTCGGGACAGGTACACCGGGGAGCTGTTTTTT
CASSRDRYTGELFF
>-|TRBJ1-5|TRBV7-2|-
TGTGCCAGCAGCACTTATGGACGGATGCCTAATCAGCCCCAGCATTTT
CASSTYGRMPNQPQHF
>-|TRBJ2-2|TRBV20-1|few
TGCAGTGCTAGAGGGGCTCCTCCTCGGGAGCTGTTTTTT
CSARGAPPRELFF
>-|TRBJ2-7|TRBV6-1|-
TGTGCCAGCAGCGCTACCTTCCCGGGGGCTAGCGCCGAGCAGTACTTC
CASSATFPGASAEQYF
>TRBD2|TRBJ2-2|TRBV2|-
TGTGCCAGCATGAAGGGCCCGGGGGGAAACACCGGGGAGCTGTTTTTT
CASMKGPGGNTGELFF
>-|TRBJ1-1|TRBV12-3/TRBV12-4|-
TGTGCCAGCAGCCACCGACAGCTAGGACAGCGGGAAGCTTTCTTT
CASSHRQLGQREAFF
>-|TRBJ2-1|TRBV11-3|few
TGTGCCAGCAGCTTAGGAGAGGGATTCGATGAGCAGTTCTTC
CASSLGEGFDEQFF
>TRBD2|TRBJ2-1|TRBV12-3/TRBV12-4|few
TGTGCCAGCACCACAACTAGCGGATCCTACAATGAGCAGTTCTTC
CASTTTSGSYNEQFF
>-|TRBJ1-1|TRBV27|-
TGTGCCAGCAGCGGGTACCTGAACACTGAAGCTTTCTTT
CASSGYLNTEAFF
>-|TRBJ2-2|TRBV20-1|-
TGCAGTGCTAGGTTCGGGGCGAACACCGGGGAGCTGTTTTTT
CSARFGANTGELFF
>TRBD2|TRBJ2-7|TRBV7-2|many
TGTGCCAGCAGCTTGGGGGGACTAGCGGCTACCTACGAGCAGTACTTC
CASSLGGLAATYEQYF
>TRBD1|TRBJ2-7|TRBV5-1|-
TGCGCCAGCAGCGGCCGGACAGGGCTGGACGAGGAGTACTTC
CASSGRTGLDEEYF
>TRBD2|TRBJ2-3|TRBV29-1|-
TGCAGCGTTGATTGGACTAGCCTTGATACGCAGTATTTT
CSVDWTSLDTQYF
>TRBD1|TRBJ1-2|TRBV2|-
TGTGCCAGCAGGCGCGGGACAGGGGCTAACTATGGCTACACCTTC
CASRRGTGANYGYTF
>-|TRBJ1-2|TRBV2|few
TGTGCCAGCAGAAGTTCGGGTGGCTACACCTTC
CASRSSGGYTF
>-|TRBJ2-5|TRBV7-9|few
TGTGCCAGCAGCTTAGCGGTTTCAGGGGAAGAGACCCAGTACTTC
CASSLAVSGEETQYF
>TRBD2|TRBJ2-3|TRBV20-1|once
TGCAGTGCTAGTAGACTAGCGGGGGCCCCTAGCGCAGATACGCAGTATTTT
CSASRLAGAPSADTQYF
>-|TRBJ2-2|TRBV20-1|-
TGCAGTGCTAGCAGGGGGGCGAACACCGGGGAGCTGTTTTTT
CSASRGANTGELFF
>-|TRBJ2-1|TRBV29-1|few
TGCAGCGTTGAAGATCATCGGGAGTCCAACGATGAGCAGTTCTTC
CSVEDHRESNDEQFF